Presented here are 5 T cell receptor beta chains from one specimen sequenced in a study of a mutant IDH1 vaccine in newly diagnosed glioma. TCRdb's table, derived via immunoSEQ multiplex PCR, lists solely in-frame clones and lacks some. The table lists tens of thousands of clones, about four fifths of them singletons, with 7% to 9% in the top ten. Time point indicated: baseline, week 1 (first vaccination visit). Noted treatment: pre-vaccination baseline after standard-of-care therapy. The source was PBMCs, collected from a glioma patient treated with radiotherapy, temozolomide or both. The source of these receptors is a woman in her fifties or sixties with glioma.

Here the CDR3 DNA reads TGTGCCAGCACCTACAGCTACAATCAGCCCCAGCATTTT. Translation gives CASTYSYNQPQHF. V is TRBV6-1 and J is TRBJ1-5; D is ambiguous. Germline CDR1 and CDR2: MNHNS and SASEGT. This CDR3 comprises 13 residues. Trimming stripped 7 bases from V and 3 bases from J, with 10 bases between.

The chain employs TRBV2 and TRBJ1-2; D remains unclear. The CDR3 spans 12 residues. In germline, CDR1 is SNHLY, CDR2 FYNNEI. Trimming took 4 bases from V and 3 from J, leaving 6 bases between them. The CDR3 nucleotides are TGTGCCAGCAGTGCCACAGACTATGGCTACACCTTC. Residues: CASSATDYGYTF.

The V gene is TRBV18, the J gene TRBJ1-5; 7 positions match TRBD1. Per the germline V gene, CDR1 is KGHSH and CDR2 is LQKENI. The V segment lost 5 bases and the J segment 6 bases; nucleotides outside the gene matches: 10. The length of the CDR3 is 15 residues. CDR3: CASSKKRQGSQPQHF. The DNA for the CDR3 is TGTGCCAGCTCAAAGAAAAGACAGGGAAGTCAGCCCCAGCATTTT. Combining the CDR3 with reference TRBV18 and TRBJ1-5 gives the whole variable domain NAGVMQNPRHLVRRRGQEARLRCSPMKGHSHVYWYRQLPEEGLKFMVYLQKENIIDESGMPKERFSAEFPKEGPSILRIQQVVRGDSAAYFCASSKKRQGSQPQHFGDGTRLSIL.

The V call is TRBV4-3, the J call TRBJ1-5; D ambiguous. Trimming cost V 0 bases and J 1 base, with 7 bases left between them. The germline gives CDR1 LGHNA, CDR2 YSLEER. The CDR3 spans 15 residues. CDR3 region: CASSQDQSSNQPQHF. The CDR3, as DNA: TGCGCCAGCAGCCAAGATCAATCGAGCAATCAGCCCCAGCATTTT.

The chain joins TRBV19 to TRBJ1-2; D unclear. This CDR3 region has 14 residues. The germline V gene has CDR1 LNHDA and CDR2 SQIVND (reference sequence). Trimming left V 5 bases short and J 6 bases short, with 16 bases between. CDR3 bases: TGTGCCAGTAGTTCAAGCGGCACCACGGATGGCTACACCTTC. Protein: CASSSSGTTDGYTF.